This TCR beta chain appears in the sequencing data of a study of T cell repertoires in cytomegalovirus infection. About the study: It can be stated that public TCR beta signatures indicated CMV infection as well as a matching HLA type. General study results and limits: Dominant in the ex vivo response were TCR beta clonotypes restricted by HLA-C and specific for CMV. Based on cumulative public TCR beta family frequency, carriers of CMV plus the relevant HLA were identified.

There are a few counts of this clonotype. No antigen is known for it. TCRdb re-called the reads through MiXCR, storing one row per CDR3 protein. The sample yields 100,000 to 150,000 distinct CDR3 sequences, around 25% seen once. In germline, CDR1 is MNHEY, CDR2 SMNVEV (reference sequence). The CDR3 extends over 16 amino acids. The germline V and J ends were trimmed by 5 bases and 7 bases, with 18 bases remaining between them. The chain recombines TRBV27 with TRBJ1-6; D possibly corresponds to TRBD1 (6 bases). This TCR came from a human donor in good health (CMV status not recorded). Some clones in this sample may be carry-over from other donors' samples. Sequenced material: PBMCs, sequenced either directly or after in vitro stimulation (not recorded which). The DNA of the CDR3 is TGTGCCAGCAGTCCCCTCCAGGGGAGTACGAATTCACCCCTCCACTTT. This codes for CASSPLQGSTNSPLHF.